This T cell receptor beta chain was observed in a study of control samples from healthy donors and cancer patients. Profiling relied on immunoSEQ multiplex PCR, and the TCRdb table lists in-frame clones only, not all of them. This sample has roughly 120,000 clones; just over 90% occur once, and the top ten carry approximately 8%. Germline assignment: CDR1 SGHRS and CDR2 YFSETQ. V lost 0 bases to trimming and J lost 2 bases; unmatched junction nucleotides: 11. CDR3 length: 19 amino acids. The clonotype comes from a young woman in good health. This chain uses TRBV5-1 with TRBJ2-5; 12 positions match TRBD2. Source material: blood. CDR3 sequence: CASSLVPPSGGATQETQYF. CDR3 DNA: TGCGCCAGCAGCTTGGTCCCCCCTAGCGGGGGGGCTACTCAAGAGACCCAGTACTTC.